The rows below give T cell receptor beta chains drawn from one sample of a study of blood T cell repertoires in COVID-19. TCRdb's copy holds only in-frame clones and misses some; the assay was immunoSEQ multiplex PCR. The table has a few hundred thousand clones, roughly four fifths seen once. The material sequenced was PBMCs or T cells enriched from blood (not recorded which). Every receptor here comes from a man aged 35 to 55 who had recovered from COVID-19. Both conserved end residues are part of each CDR3. D genes are given only for firm matches. Expanded clones are given a class, and other clones once, few, many or no size at all.

len,j_gene,abundance,d_gene,v_gene,CDR3aa,CDR3nt
13,TRBJ2-3,-,-,TRBV9,CASSASGRAGQYF,TGTGCCAGCAGCGCGTCGGGTAGGGCGGGGCAGTATTTT
15,TRBJ2-1,once,TRBD2,TRBV4-1,CASSLLPGLANEQFF,TGCGCCAGCAGCCTCCTACCGGGACTAGCCAATGAGCAGTTCTTC
13,TRBJ1-3,-,-,TRBV28,CASSRPRGNTIYF,TGTGCCAGCAGTCGTCCGCGGGGAAACACCATATATTTT
16,TRBJ2-1,-,TRBD2,TRBV18,CASSPPSASGNNEQFF,TGTGCCAGCTCACCCCCCAGTGCTAGCGGGAACAATGAGCAGTTCTTC
17,TRBJ2-3,-,TRBD2,TRBV4-1,CASSPRLAGGLGDTQYF,TGCGCCAGCAGCCCCCGCCTAGCGGGGGGGCTTGGGGATACGCAGTATTTT
16,TRBJ2-3,-,-,TRBV2,CASSEVRTSYTDTQYF,TGTGCCAGCAGTGAAGTACGGACATCGTACACAGATACGCAGTATTTT
15,TRBJ2-5,-,TRBD1,TRBV7-9,CASSLRQGAGETQYF,TGTGCCAGCAGCCTCCGACAGGGGGCCGGGGAGACCCAGTACTTC
15,TRBJ1-2,-,-,TRBV19,CASSLPAGSNYGYTF,TGTGCCAGTAGTCTCCCAGCGGGATCTAACTATGGCTACACCTTC
12,TRBJ2-1,once,-,TRBV5-1,CASSRTYNEQFF,TGCGCCAGCAGCCGGACATACAATGAGCAGTTCTTC
15,TRBJ1-1,-,TRBD1,TRBV27,CASKLHRDRALQAFF,TGTGCCAGCAAGTTACATAGGGACAGGGCCCTCCAAGCTTTCTTT
14,TRBJ2-2,-,TRBD1,TRBV30,CAFLGTGPTGELFF,TGTGCCTTTCTCGGGACAGGGCCCACCGGGGAGCTGTTTTTT
15,TRBJ1-2,many,TRBD1,TRBV6-1,CASSEATTQGYGYTF,TGTGCCAGCAGTGAAGCAACCACACAGGGGTATGGCTACACCTTC
16,TRBJ1-2,few,TRBD1,TRBV3-1/TRBV3-2,CASSQGAGGRESGYTF,TGTGCCAGCAGCCAAGGGGCAGGGGGCAGGGAAAGTGGCTACACCTTC
13,TRBJ1-6,-,-,TRBV9,CASSSGDDSPLHF,TGTGCCAGCAGCTCAGGGGACGATTCACCCCTCCACTTT
15,TRBJ1-1,once,TRBD1,TRBV5-1,CASSQRQGGGTEAFF,TGCGCCAGCAGTCAAAGACAGGGGGGAGGCACTGAAGCTTTCTTT
14,TRBJ1-2,-,TRBD1,TRBV4-2,CASSQFVTGSGYTF,TGTGCCAGCAGCCAATTCGTGACAGGGTCTGGCTACACCTTC
17,TRBJ2-2,-,TRBD1,TRBV9,CASSTPRDRGHTGELFF,TGTGCCAGCAGCACACCTCGGGACAGGGGGCATACCGGGGAGCTGTTTTTT
13,TRBJ1-5,-,-,TRBV5-5,CASSFGSDQPQHF,TGTGCCAGCAGCTTCGGTTCCGATCAGCCCCAGCATTTT
15,TRBJ1-1,-,-,TRBV30,CAWSVSYSTETEAFF,TGTGCCTGGAGTGTTTCTTATTCAACAGAGACTGAAGCTTTCTTT
11,TRBJ1-2,-,-,TRBV10-3,CATTGGNGYTF,TGTGCCACCACGGGAGGAAATGGCTACACCTTC
17,TRBJ1-4,once,-,TRBV15,CATSRERYVATNEKLFF,TGTGCCACCAGCAGAGAACGGTACGTTGCAACTAATGAAAAACTGTTTTTT
15,TRBJ1-2,-,TRBD1,TRBV7-3,CASSLGQGAYYGYTF,TGTGCCAGCAGCCTCGGACAGGGGGCTTACTATGGCTACACCTTC
15,TRBJ1-1,-,-,TRBV3-1/TRBV3-2,CASSAPGMRNTEAFF,TGTGCCAGCAGCGCCCCAGGGATGAGGAACACTGAAGCTTTCTTT
13,TRBJ1-1,few,-,TRBV19,CASNLNTGTEAFF,TGTGCCAGTAACTTGAATACGGGCACTGAAGCTTTCTTT
16,TRBJ1-4,many,-,TRBV5-1,CASSPAPGTQNEKLFF,TGCGCCAGCAGCCCAGCTCCCGGGACACAGAATGAAAAACTGTTTTTT
13,TRBJ1-3,-,-,TRBV29-1,CSVEGQIGNTIYF,TGCAGCGTTGAAGGTCAGATTGGAAACACCATATATTTT
15,TRBJ2-1,-,TRBD2,TRBV19,CATSLGGLAGTEQFF,TGTGCCACCTCCCTCGGAGGACTAGCGGGTACTGAGCAGTTCTTC
15,TRBJ1-3,few,-,TRBV6-5,CASSPVTSSGNTIYF,TGTGCCAGCAGCCCCGTCACGAGCTCTGGAAACACCATATATTTT
18,TRBJ2-3,-,TRBD2,TRBV4-2,CASSQEGPRGGTTDTQYF,TGTGCCAGCAGCCAAGAAGGCCCGCGCGGGGGTACCACAGATACGCAGTATTTT
15,TRBJ1-6,-,-,TRBV2,CASGPGGAGNSPLHF,TGTGCCAGCGGTCCTGGGGGGGCAGGTAATTCACCCCTCCACTTT
13,TRBJ1-1,-,-,TRBV19,CASSMRRGNEAFF,TGTGCCAGTAGTATGCGCAGGGGTAATGAAGCTTTCTTT
12,TRBJ2-7,-,-,TRBV11-2,CASSLGGEEQYF,TGTGCCAGCAGCTTAGGGGGGGAAGAGCAGTACTTC
15,TRBJ2-7,-,TRBD1,TRBV19,CASSWRSGTGYEQYF,TGTGCCAGTAGTTGGAGATCCGGGACAGGCTACGAGCAGTACTTC
16,TRBJ2-2,-,TRBD2,TRBV5-1,CASSSGTSLVAGELFF,TGCGCCAGCAGCTCTGGGACTAGTCTCGTCGCCGGGGAGCTGTTTTTT
13,TRBJ1-1,-,-,TRBV30,CAWNRGSNTEAFF,TGTGCCTGGAACCGGGGTTCGAACACTGAAGCTTTCTTT
17,TRBJ2-3,few,TRBD1,TRBV18,CASSHRRTQGASDTQYF,TGTGCCAGCTCCCACCGAAGGACACAGGGGGCCTCAGATACGCAGTATTTT
15,TRBJ2-3,-,TRBD2,TRBV5-4,CASSLSGGNTDTQYF,TGTGCCAGCAGCTTGAGCGGGGGTAACACAGATACGCAGTATTTT
12,TRBJ2-7,-,-,TRBV10-3,CAISGSVHEQYF,TGTGCCATCAGTGGGAGTGTCCACGAGCAGTACTTC
11,TRBJ2-1,-,-,TRBV7-9,CASSLAGGQFF,TGTGCCAGCAGCTTAGCCGGGGGGCAGTTCTTC
15,TRBJ1-2,-,-,TRBV4-1,CASSPRPAGDYGYTF,TGCGCCAGCAGCCCCCGCCCCGCAGGCGACTATGGCTACACCTTC
14,TRBJ2-7,-,TRBD2,TRBV5-1,CASSLGLAGDEQYF,TGCGCCAGCAGCTTGGGTCTAGCGGGAGACGAGCAGTACTTC
17,TRBJ2-1,-,TRBD2,TRBV5-5,CASSFEGLAGPGNEQFF,TGTGCCAGCAGCTTTGAGGGACTAGCGGGACCGGGGAATGAGCAGTTCTTC
15,TRBJ1-1,-,TRBD1,TRBV14,CASSQEGTARTEAFF,TGTGCCAGCAGCCAAGAAGGGACAGCAAGAACTGAAGCTTTCTTT
14,TRBJ1-3,-,-,TRBV9,CASSPRGTGNTIYF,TGTGCCAGCAGCCCCCGGGGAACCGGAAACACCATATATTTT
14,TRBJ2-7,-,-,TRBV27,CASSPTGQTYEQYF,TGTGCCAGCAGTCCAACGGGACAAACCTACGAGCAGTACTTC
14,TRBJ1-2,-,TRBD1,TRBV5-1,CASSLAPGGRGYTF,TGCGCCAGCAGCTTGGCACCAGGGGGAAGGGGCTACACCTTC
12,TRBJ2-1,-,-,TRBV2,CASSDYGNEQFF,TGTGCCAGCAGTGACTATGGCAATGAGCAGTTCTTC
12,TRBJ1-2,-,-,TRBV19,CASSIKGNGYTF,TGTGCCAGTAGTATCAAGGGGAATGGCTACACCTTC